This T cell receptor (beta chain) was documented in a study of B cell selection in AIRE deficiency. Conventional CD4 T cells were sorted as CD4+CD127+ cells. Measured with immunoSEQ multiplex PCR; TCRdb has only the in-frame clones, and not every one. This table has about 25,000 clones, 90% to 97% appearing once. CDR3 size: 15 residues. The V gene's germline CDR1 is SEHNR and CDR2 FQNEAQ (reference sequence). V was pared by 0 bases and J by 6 bases, with 9 bases between. Input material: CD4+CD127+ conventional T cells sorted from PBMCs. The TCR comes from a human donor in good health. The chain joins TRBV7-9 to TRBJ1-6; D possibly corresponds to TRBD1 (5 bases). The CDR3 is CASSLADIPNSPLHF. CDR3 DNA: TGTGCCAGCAGCTTAGCGGACATCCCTAATTCACCCCTCCACTTT.